Below, 25 T cell receptor beta chains from the same sample are listed, as sequenced in a study of shared clonotypes between healthy human individuals. Method: immunoSEQ multiplex PCR; TCRdb's copy keeps in-frame clones and lacks some. The table shows roughly 400,000 clones, with roughly 96% occurring only once. The sequencing sample was made of memory CD8+ T cells sorted from blood. Indicated subset: CD45RO+ cells pooled with CCR7-negative TemRA cells. The receptors come from a man aged 30 to 45 in good health.

The J gene is TRBJ2-2, the V gene TRBV27, with D tentatively TRBD2 (5 bases). The CDR3 consists of 13 residues. CDR1 is MNHEY and CDR2 is SMNVEV in the germline V gene (reference sequence). V lost 1 base and J 8 bases, leaving 8 bases between the germline ends. The DNA for the CDR3 is TGTGCCAGCAGTTTATTAGGAGGTGGGGAGCTGTTTTTT. Translating it yields CASSLLGGGELFF.

The rearrangement links TRBV7-3 to TRBJ2-1; 11 nucleotides agree with TRBD2. V lost 4 bases to trimming and J lost 5 bases; unmatched junction nucleotides: 7. CDR3 length: 16 residues. Germline loops: CDR1 SGHTA, CDR2 FQGTGA. The CDR3 coding sequence is TGTGCCAGCAGCTCCTCACCGGGACTAGCGGACAATGAGCAGTTCTTC. Its translation: CASSSSPGLADNEQFF.

The chain carries TRBV6-5 and TRBJ2-1, with 7 bases that match TRBD2. The germline CDR1 and CDR2 sequences are MNHEY and SVGAGI. CDR3 length equals 14 residues. V lost 5 bases, J lost 4 bases, and 5 bases stayed unmatched. As DNA, the CDR3 is TGTGCCAGCAGTCTCCTAGCGGATTACAATGAGCAGTTCTTC. Translated: CASSLLADYNEQFF.

CDR3 amino acids: CASRKAVSYNEQFF. CDR3 bases: TGTGCCAGCAGAAAAGCGGTCTCCTACAATGAGCAGTTCTTC. The rearrangement links TRBV6-5 to TRBJ2-1, with D maybe TRBD2 (5 bases). This CDR3 has 14 amino acids. Trimming pared 6 bases from V and 0 bases from J, leaving 9 bases between. In germline, CDR1 is MNHEY, CDR2 SVGAGI.

The chain joins TRBV5-1 to TRBJ2-6; 8 nucleotides agree with TRBD1. The CDR3 contains 15 residues. Germline CDR1 is SGHRS and CDR2 is YFSETQ. V gave up 3 bases and J gave up 2 bases; unmatched junction bases: 1. DNA for the CDR3: TGCGCCAGCAGCTCAGGGGGCGCTGGGGCCAACGTCCTGACTTTC. Its protein product is CASSSGGAGANVLTF.

V and J are TRBV15 and TRBJ2-7, with D hard to call. The CDR3 loop spans 14 amino acids. Germline V gene lookup returns CDR1 LNHNV and CDR2 YYDKDF (reference sequence). V lost 0 bases and J lost 3, with 9 bases in between. In nucleotides, the CDR3 is TGTGCCACCAGCAGAGATTTTGCCAGCTACGAGCAGTACTTC. Protein sequence: CATSRDFASYEQYF.

This clone was detected only once. The DNA of the CDR3 is TGTGCCAGCAGCTTAGGAGGCGGAGCGGGAGCGGATGAGCAGTTCTTC. It codes for CASSLGGGAGADEQFF. The chain has TRBV11-3 and TRBJ2-1, with 8 bases aligning to TRBD2. The CDR3 has 16 residues. J lost 8 bases, V lost 1 base, and 10 bases had no gene match. Per germline, CDR1 SGHNT and CDR2 YENEEA.

The V and J genes are TRBV27 and TRBJ2-7; TRBD2 might be the D (5 bases). There are 12 residues in the CDR3. Per germline, CDR1 MNHEY and CDR2 SMNVEV (reference sequence). Trimming removed 8 bases at V and 0 bases at J, with 8 bases between. The CDR3 DNA sequence: TGTGCCAGCGCCGGGGTCTCCTACGAGCAGTACTTC. Its protein is CASAGVSYEQYF.

The J gene is TRBJ2-6, the V gene TRBV4-2; 12 bases are a match to TRBD2. Germline trimming cut 3 bases from V and 1 base from J; bases unmatched to any gene: 1. Germline CDR1 LGHNA, CDR2 YNFKEQ. This CDR3 has 17 residues. CDR3 bases: TGTGCCAGCAGCCACGGACTAGCGGGATCTGGGGCCAACGTCCTGACTTTC. Its translation: CASSHGLAGSGANVLTF.

The chain joins TRBV9 to TRBJ2-5; TRBD1 matches at 7 bases. Germline loops: CDR1 SGDLS, CDR2 YYNGEE. J gave up 2 bases and V 4 bases, and 5 bases lay outside the gene matches. CDR3 length: 14 residues. The CDR3 loop reads CASSTRDRQETQYF. The CDR3, as DNA: TGTGCCAGCAGCACTCGGGACAGACAAGAGACCCAGTACTTC.

This chain links TRBV19 with TRBJ1-1; D is unclear. This CDR3 is built from 13 residues. Germline loops: CDR1 LNHDA, CDR2 SQIVND (reference sequence). The germline V and J ends were trimmed by 3 bases and 5 bases, with 10 bases remaining between them. The CDR3 region is CASSIVGDTEAFF. The CDR3 DNA sequence: TGTGCCAGTAGTATTGTTGGGGATACTGAAGCTTTCTTT.

The CDR3 protein is CASSEGLAGSYYEQYF. The CDR3 bases are TGTGCCAGCAGTGAGGGACTAGCGGGTTCGTACTACGAGCAGTACTTC. The chain combines TRBV2 with TRBJ2-7, with TRBD2 matching over 12 bases. Trimming cost V 3 bases and J 3 bases; bases outside gene matches: 6. Germline CDR1 and CDR2: SNHLY and FYNNEI. The CDR3 totals 16 residues.

The gene calls are TRBV6-5 and TRBJ2-3; D remains ambiguous. Germline assignment: CDR1 MNHEY and CDR2 SVGAGI. Trimming removed 4 bases at V and 3 bases at J, with 11 bases between. This CDR3 has 14 residues. The CDR3 sequence: CASSSARWTDTQYF. The DNA for the CDR3 is TGTGCCAGCAGTTCGGCGCGTTGGACAGATACGCAGTATTTT.

Only one count was recorded for this clone. The chain recombines TRBV27 with TRBJ2-7; D may be TRBD2 (7 bases). V gave up 6 bases and J gave up 6 bases, with 21 bases separating them. The CDR3 sequence is 15 residues long. CDR1 and CDR2 (germline): MNHEY, SMNVEV (reference sequence). The CDR3 reads CASSLKGGAKLEQYF. CDR3 DNA sequence: TGTGCCAGCAGCCTTAAGGGGGGGGCCAAGCTCGAGCAGTACTTC.

The chain recombines TRBV28 with TRBJ2-2, with TRBD2 matching 8 bases. Germline values: CDR1 MDHEN, CDR2 SYDVKM. The V gene end was trimmed by 6 bases and the J gene end by 2 bases; junction bases not matched to a gene: 5. The CDR3 length is 15 residues. The DNA of the CDR3 is TGTGCCAGCAGAGAACTAGCGGATAACACCGGGGAGCTGTTTTTT. This gives the protein CASRELADNTGELFF. Based on the CDR3 plus reference TRBV28 and TRBJ2-2, the full variable domain is DVKVTQSSRYLVKRTGEKVFLECVQDMDHENMFWYRQDPGLGLRLIYFSYDVKMKEKGDIPEGYSVSREKKERFSLILESASTNQTSMYLCASRELADNTGELFFGEGSRLTVL.

J is TRBJ2-3 and V is TRBV29-1, with D possibly being TRBD2 (6 bases). Germline loops: CDR1 SQVTM, CDR2 ANQGSEA. This CDR3 region has 14 residues. V was shortened by 7 bases and J by 4 bases, with 18 bases between the two germline ends. CDR3 region: CSAADRGWADTQYF. CDR3 nucleotides: TGCAGCGCCGCTGACCGGGGGTGGGCAGATACGCAGTATTTT.

This chain uses TRBV7-9 with TRBJ2-7; a possible D gene is TRBD1 (6 bases). The CDR3 consists of 14 residues. The V end was cut by 5 bases, the J end by 2 bases, with 13 bases between. Germline lookup yields CDR1 SEHNR and CDR2 FQNEAQ (reference sequence). The CDR3 region has the DNA TGTGCCAGCAGCAATTCAGGGGACGCCTACGAGCAGTACTTC. This encodes CASSNSGDAYEQYF.

This chain uses TRBV30 with TRBJ1-2, with no clear D. Germline V lookup: CDR1 GTSNPN, CDR2 SVGIG (reference sequence). Trimming removed 1 base at V and 4 bases at J, with 16 bases between. The CDR3 covers 15 residues. The CDR3 protein is CAWSGPLGQPYGYTF. DNA for the CDR3: TGTGCCTGGAGTGGGCCCCTAGGGCAGCCCTATGGCTACACCTTC.

The chain couples TRBV6-5 to TRBJ2-7, with 7 bases that match TRBD2. Germline values: CDR1 MNHEY, CDR2 SVGAGI. V gave up 2 bases and J gave up 6 bases; unmatched junction bases: 10. The CDR3 covers 15 residues. The CDR3 DNA follows: TGTGCCAGCAGTTACACCAGCGGGAAGGGGAGCGAGCAGTACTTC. Translated: CASSYTSGKGSEQYF.

This rearrangement joins TRBV28 to TRBJ2-1, with 14 bases identical to TRBD2. Trimming took 2 bases from V and 10 from J; bases not matched to a gene: 10. CDR1 and CDR2 from the germline V gene are MDHEN and SYDVKM. This CDR3 has 17 amino acids. This CDR3 reads CASSLVAGTSGSWEQFF. CDR3 nucleotide sequence: TGTGCCAGCAGTTTAGTAGCCGGGACTAGCGGGAGTTGGGAGCAGTTCTTC. Full variable domain (remainder filled in from reference TRBV28 and TRBJ2-1): DVKVTQSSRYLVKRTGEKVFLECVQDMDHENMFWYRQDPGLGLRLIYFSYDVKMKEKGDIPEGYSVSREKKERFSLILESASTNQTSMYLCASSLVAGTSGSWEQFFGPGTRLTVL.

The gene calls are TRBV6-1 and TRBJ1-5; the D is unclear. The V end was cut by 4 bases, the J end by 4 bases, with 8 bases between. CDR1 is MNHNS and CDR2 is SASEGT in the germline V gene. The CDR3 consists of 13 residues. The CDR3 DNA reads as TGTGCCAGCAGTGGAGAAGAGAATCAGCCCCAGCATTTT. It yields the protein CASSGEENQPQHF.

The chain uses TRBV10-3 and TRBJ2-7, with D perhaps TRBD1 or TRBD2 (5 bases each). The germline gives CDR1 ENHRY, CDR2 SYGVKD. The V gene lost 6 bases and the J gene lost 3 bases, with 12 bases spanning the gap. The CDR3 is 13 residues long. The CDR3 DNA reads as TGTGCCATCAGGGGGGACCCTCACTACGAGCAGTACTTC. Translated: CAIRGDPHYEQYF.

V and J are TRBV19 and TRBJ2-2; TRBD1 is a possible D gene (5 bases). The CDR3 loop spans 14 amino acids. CDR1 and CDR2 (germline): LNHDA, SQIVND (reference sequence). Trimming left V 4 bases short and J 5 bases short, with 11 bases between. CDR3: CASSTRGHTGELFF. The CDR3 nucleotides read TGTGCCAGTAGTACCAGAGGACATACCGGGGAGCTGTTTTTT.

This clone has just one count. The chain couples TRBV27 to TRBJ2-1; the match to TRBD2 covers 11 bases. J gave up 8 bases and V 2 bases, and 5 bases lay outside the gene matches. Germline assignment: CDR1 MNHEY and CDR2 SMNVEV (reference sequence). This CDR3 is built from 15 residues. CDR3 coding DNA: TGTGCCAGCAGTTTAATCACTAGCGGGAGCTATGAGCAGTTCTTC. The encoded protein is CASSLITSGSYEQFF.

The V and J genes are TRBV10-2 and TRBJ2-7; unclear D gene. Trimming shortened V by 3 bases and J by 2 bases, and 5 bases separated the two germline ends. This CDR3 contains 12 residues. CDR1 and CDR2 from the germline V gene are WSHSY and SAAADI. The CDR3 DNA reads as TGCGCCAGCAGTGAAACGGCCTACGAGCAGTACTTC. It yields the protein CASSETAYEQYF.